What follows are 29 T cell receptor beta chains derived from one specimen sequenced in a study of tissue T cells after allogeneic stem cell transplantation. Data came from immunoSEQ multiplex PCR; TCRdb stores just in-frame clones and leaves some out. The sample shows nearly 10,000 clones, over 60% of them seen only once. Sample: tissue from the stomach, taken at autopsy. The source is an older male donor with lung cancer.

Here the CDR3 reads CATRNDRDSEAFF. Written as DNA, the CDR3 is TGTGCCACCAGAAATGACAGGGACAGTGAAGCTTTCTTT. The chain couples TRBV15 to TRBJ1-1; 7 nucleotides match TRBD1. The CDR3 covers 13 residues. V trimming: 6 bases; J trimming: 7 bases; junction bases outside the gene matches: 8. In germline, CDR1 is LNHNV, CDR2 YYDKDF (reference sequence).

The CDR3 coding sequence is TGTGCCAGCAGCTTATTAGCGGGAGGGGAACGAAATGAGCAGTTCTTC. Protein product: CASSLLAGGERNEQFF. V and J are TRBV13 and TRBJ2-1, with 11 bases lining up with TRBD2. V shed 2 bases and J 7 bases; nucleotides not matched to a gene: 7. The germline V gene has CDR1 PRHDT and CDR2 FYEKMQ (reference sequence). This CDR3 is 16 amino acids long.

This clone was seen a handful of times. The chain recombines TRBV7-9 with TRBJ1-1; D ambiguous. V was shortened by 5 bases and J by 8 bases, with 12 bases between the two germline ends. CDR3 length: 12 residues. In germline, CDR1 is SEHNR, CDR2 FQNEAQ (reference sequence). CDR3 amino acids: CASSRLQGEAFF. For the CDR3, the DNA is TGTGCCAGCAGCCGTCTGCAAGGCGAAGCTTTCTTT.

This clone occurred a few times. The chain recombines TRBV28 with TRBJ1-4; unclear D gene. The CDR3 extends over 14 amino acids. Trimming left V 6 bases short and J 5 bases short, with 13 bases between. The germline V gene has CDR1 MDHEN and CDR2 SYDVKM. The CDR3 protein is CASRDPGPNEKLFF. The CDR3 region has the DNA TGTGCCAGCAGGGATCCGGGTCCGAATGAAAAACTGTTTTTT.

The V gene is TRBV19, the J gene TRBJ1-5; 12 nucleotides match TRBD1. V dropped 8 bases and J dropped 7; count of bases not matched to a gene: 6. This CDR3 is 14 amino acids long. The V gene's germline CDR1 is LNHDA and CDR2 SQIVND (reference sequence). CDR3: CASSGTGGYQPQHF. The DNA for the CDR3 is TGTGCCAGTTCCGGGACAGGGGGCTACCAGCCCCAGCATTTT.

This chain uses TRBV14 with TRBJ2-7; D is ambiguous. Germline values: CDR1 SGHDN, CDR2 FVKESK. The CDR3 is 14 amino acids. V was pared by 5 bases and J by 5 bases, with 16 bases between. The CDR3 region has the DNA TGTGCCAGCAGCAATGGGTGGGCGCAGGACGAGCAGTACTTC. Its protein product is CASSNGWAQDEQYF.

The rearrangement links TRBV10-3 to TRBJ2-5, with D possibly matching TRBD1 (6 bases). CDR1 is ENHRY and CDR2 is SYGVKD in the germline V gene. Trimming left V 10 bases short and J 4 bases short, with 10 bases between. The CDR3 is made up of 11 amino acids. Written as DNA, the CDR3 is TGTGCCACACAGGGATCAGAGACCCAGTACTTC. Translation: CATQGSETQYF.

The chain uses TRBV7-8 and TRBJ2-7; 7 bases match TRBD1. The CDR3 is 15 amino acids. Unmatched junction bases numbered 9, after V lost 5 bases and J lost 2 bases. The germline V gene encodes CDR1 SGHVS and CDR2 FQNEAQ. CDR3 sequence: CASSPSRDRPYEQYF. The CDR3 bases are TGTGCCAGCAGCCCGTCCCGGGACAGACCCTACGAGCAGTACTTC.

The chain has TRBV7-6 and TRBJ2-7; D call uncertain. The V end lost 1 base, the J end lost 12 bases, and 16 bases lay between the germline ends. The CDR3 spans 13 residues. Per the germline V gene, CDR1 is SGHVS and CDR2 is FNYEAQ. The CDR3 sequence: CASSLGEGLPPYF. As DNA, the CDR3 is TGTGCCAGCAGCTTAGGGGAAGGTCTACCGCCGTACTTC.

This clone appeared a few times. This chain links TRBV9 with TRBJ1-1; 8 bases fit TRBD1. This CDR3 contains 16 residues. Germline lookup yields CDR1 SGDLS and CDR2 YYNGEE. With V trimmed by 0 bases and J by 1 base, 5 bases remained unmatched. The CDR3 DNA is TGTGCCAGCAGCGTAGGTGGCAGGGGGCCGAACACTGAAGCTTTCTTT. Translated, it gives CASSVGGRGPNTEAFF.

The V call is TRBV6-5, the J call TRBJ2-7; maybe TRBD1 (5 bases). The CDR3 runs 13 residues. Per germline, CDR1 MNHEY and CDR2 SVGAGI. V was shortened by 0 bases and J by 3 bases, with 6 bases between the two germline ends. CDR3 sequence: CASSYSDSYEQYF. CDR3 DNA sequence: TGTGCCAGCAGTTACTCCGACAGCTACGAGCAGTACTTC.

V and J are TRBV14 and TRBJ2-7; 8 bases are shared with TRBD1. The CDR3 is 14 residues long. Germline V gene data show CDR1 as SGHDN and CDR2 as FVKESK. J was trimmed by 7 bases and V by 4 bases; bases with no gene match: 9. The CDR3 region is CASSPHRGLGEQYF. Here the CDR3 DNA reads TGTGCCAGCAGCCCACACAGGGGGTTGGGAGAGCAGTACTTC.

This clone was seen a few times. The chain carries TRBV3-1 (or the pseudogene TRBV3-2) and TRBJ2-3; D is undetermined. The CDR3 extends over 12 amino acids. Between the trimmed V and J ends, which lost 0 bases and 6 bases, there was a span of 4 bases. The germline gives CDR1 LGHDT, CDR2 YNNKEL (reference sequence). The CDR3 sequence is CASSQDWDTQYF. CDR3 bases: TGTGCCAGCAGCCAAGATTGGGATACGCAGTATTTT.

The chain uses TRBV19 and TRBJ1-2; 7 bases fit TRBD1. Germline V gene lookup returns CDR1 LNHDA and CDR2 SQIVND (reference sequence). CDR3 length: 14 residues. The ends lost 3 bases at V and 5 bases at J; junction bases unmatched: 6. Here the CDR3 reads CASSMEGQKYGYTF. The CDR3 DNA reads TGTGCCAGTAGTATGGAGGGACAGAAATATGGCTACACCTTC.

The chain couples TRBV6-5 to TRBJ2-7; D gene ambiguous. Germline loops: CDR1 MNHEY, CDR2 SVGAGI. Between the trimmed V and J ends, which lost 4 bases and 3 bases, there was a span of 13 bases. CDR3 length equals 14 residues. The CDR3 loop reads CASSSIVPHYEQYF. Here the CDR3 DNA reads TGTGCCAGCAGTTCCATCGTCCCCCACTACGAGCAGTACTTC.

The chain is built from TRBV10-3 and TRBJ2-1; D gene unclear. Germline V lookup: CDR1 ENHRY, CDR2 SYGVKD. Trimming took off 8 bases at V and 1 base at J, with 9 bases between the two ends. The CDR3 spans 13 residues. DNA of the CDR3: TGTGCCATCCAGGCCCCATCCTACAATGAGCAGTTCTTC. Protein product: CAIQAPSYNEQFF.

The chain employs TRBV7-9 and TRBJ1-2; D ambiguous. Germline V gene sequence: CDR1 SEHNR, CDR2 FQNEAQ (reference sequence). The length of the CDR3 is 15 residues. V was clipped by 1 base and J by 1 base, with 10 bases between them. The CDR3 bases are TGTGCCAGCAGCTTAGAGAACGGCCATAACTATGGCTACACCTTC. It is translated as CASSLENGHNYGYTF.

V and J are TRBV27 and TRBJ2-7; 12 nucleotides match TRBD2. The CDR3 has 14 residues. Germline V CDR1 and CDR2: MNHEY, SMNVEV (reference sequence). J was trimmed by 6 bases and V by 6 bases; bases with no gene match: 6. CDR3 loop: CASRPGLAGTEQYF. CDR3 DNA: TGTGCCAGCAGACCCGGACTAGCGGGAACCGAGCAGTACTTC.

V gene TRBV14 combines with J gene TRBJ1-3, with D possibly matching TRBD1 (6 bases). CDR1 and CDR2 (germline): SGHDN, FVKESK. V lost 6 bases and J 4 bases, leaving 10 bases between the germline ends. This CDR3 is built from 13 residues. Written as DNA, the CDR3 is TGTGCCAGCAGGGACAGTTCCGGAAACACCATATATTTT. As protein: CASRDSSGNTIYF.

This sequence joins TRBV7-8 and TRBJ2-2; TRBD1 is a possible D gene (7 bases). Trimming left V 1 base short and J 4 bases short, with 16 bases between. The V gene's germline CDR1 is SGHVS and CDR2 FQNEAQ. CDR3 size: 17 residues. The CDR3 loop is CASSLVGGQTSTGELFF. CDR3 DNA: TGTGCCAGCAGCTTAGTGGGGGGACAGACTTCCACCGGGGAGCTGTTTTTT.

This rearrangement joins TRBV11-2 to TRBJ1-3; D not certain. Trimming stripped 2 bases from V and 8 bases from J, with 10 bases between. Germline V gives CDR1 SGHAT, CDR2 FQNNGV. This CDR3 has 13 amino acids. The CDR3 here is CASSLIWRDTIYF. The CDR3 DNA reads TGTGCCAGCAGCTTAATTTGGCGGGACACCATATATTTT.

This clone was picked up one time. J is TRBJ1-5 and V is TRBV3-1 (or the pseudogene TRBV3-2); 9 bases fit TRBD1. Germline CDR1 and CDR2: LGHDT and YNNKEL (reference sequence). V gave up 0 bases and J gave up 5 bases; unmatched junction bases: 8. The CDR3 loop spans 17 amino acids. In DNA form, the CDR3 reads TGTGCCAGCAGCCAAGAACCCCCGGACAGGGGCTATCAGCCCCAGCATTTT. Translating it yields CASSQEPPDRGYQPQHF.

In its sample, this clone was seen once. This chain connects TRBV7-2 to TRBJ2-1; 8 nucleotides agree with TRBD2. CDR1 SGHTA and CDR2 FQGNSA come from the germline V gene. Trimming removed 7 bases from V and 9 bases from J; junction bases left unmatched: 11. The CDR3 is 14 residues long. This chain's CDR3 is CASTRTRGGGEQFF. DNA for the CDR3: TGTGCCAGCACCAGAACCCGGGGGGGAGGTGAGCAGTTCTTC.

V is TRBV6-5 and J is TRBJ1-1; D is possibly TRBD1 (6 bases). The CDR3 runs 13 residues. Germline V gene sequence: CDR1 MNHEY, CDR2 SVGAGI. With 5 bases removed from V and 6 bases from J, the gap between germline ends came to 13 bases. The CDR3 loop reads CASSTRYRAEAFF. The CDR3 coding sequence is TGTGCCAGCAGTACTCGTTACAGGGCTGAAGCTTTCTTT.

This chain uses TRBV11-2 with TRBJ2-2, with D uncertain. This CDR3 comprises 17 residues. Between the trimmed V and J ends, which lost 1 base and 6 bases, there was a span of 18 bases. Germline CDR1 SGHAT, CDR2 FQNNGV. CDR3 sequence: CASSLAPTPQLPGELFF. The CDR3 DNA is TGTGCCAGCAGCTTAGCGCCGACTCCCCAGCTCCCCGGGGAGCTGTTTTTT.

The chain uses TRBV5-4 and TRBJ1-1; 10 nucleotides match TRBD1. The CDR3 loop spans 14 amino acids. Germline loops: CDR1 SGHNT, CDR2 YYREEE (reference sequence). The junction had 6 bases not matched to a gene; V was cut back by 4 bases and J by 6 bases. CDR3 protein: CASSEDRGGPEAFF. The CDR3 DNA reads TGTGCCAGCAGCGAGGACAGGGGGGGCCCTGAAGCTTTCTTT.

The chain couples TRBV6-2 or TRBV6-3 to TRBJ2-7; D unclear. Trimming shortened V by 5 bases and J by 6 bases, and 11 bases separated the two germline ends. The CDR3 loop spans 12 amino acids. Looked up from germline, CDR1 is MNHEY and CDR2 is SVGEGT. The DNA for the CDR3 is TGTGCCAGCAGTCTGACTGAACGCGAGCAGTACTTC. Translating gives CASSLTEREQYF.

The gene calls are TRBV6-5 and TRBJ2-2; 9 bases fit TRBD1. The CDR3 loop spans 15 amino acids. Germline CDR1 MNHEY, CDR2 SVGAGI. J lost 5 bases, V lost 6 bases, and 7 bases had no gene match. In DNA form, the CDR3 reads TGTGCCAGCAGACGGGGACAGGGAGGGACCGGGGAGCTGTTTTTT. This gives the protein CASRRGQGGTGELFF.

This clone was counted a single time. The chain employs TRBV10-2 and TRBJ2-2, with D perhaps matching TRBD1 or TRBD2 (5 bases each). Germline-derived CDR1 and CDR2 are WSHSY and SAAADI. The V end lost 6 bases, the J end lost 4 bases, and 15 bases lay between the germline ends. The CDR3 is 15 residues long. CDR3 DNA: TGCGCCAGCAGGCCCGGGACGCACTCCACCGGGGAGCTGTTTTTT. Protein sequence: CASRPGTHSTGELFF.